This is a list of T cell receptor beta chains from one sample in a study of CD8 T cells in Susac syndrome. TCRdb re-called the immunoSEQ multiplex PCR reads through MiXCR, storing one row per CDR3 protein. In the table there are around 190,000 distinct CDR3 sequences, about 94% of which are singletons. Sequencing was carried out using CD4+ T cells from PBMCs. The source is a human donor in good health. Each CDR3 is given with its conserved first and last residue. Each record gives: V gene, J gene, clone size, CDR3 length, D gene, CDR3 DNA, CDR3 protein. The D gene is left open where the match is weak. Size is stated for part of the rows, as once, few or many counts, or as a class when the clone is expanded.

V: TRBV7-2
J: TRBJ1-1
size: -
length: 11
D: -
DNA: TGTGCCAGCAGCCTTCAGACAAAAGCTTTCTTT
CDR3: CASSLQTKAFF

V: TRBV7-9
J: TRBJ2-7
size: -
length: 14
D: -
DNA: TGTGCCAGCAGCCCGGCGGGCCAGGCCTACGAGCAGTACTTC
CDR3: CASSPAGQAYEQYF

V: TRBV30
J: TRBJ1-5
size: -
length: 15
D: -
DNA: TGTGCCTGGAGTGCTGGGACCGAACGATATCAGCCCCAGCATTTT
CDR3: CAWSAGTERYQPQHF

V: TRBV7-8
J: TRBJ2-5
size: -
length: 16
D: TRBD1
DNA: TGTGCCAGCAGCTTAAGTGTCAGGGGGTATCATGAGACCCAGTACTTC
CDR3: CASSLSVRGYHETQYF

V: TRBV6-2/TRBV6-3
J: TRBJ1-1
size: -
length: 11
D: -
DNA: TGTGCCAGCACCACACGACAGAGAGCTTTCTTT
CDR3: CASTTRQRAFF

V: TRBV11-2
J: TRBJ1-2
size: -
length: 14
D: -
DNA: TGTGCCAGCAGCCCCCTCAGGCGGCGGCATGGCTACACCTTC
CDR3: CASSPLRRRHGYTF

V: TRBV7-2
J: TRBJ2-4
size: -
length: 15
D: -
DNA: TGTGCCAGCAGCTTAGTTTGGGGGGCCAAAAACATTCAGTACTTC
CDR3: CASSLVWGAKNIQYF

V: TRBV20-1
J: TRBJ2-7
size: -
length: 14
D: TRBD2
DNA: TGCAGTGCGAGAGGGATAGCGGGAGGATACGAGCAGTACTTC
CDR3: CSARGIAGGYEQYF

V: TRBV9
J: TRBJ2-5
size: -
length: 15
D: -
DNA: TGTGCCAGCAGCGAACGGGAAGGTTGGGGGGAGACCCAGTACTTC
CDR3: CASSEREGWGETQYF

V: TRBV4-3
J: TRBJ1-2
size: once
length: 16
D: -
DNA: TGCGCCAGCAGCCAAGCAGCCGTGACGGGCAACTATGGCTACACCTTC
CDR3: CASSQAAVTGNYGYTF

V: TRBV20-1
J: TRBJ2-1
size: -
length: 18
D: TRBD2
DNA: TGCAGTGCTAGAACAGGACTAGCGGGAGCGGACTCCTACAATGAGCAGTTCTTC
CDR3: CSARTGLAGADSYNEQFF

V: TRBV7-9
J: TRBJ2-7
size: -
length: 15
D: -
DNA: TGTGCCAGCAGCCCCCCAACTGGGGTACTCCACGAGCAGTACTTC
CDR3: CASSPPTGVLHEQYF

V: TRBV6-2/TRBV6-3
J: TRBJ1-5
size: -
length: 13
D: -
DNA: TGTGCCGCGGGCCGGGTAAGGATTGAGCCCCAGCATTTT
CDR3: CAAGRVRIEPQHF

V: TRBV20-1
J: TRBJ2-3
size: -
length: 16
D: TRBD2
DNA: TGCAGTGCTCCGGCTAGCGGGTCCAAATACACAGATACGCAGTATTTT
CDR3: CSAPASGSKYTDTQYF

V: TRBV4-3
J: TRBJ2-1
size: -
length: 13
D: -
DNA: TGCGCCAGCAGCCAAGTGTCAAGGGGCGAGCAGTTCTTC
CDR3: CASSQVSRGEQFF

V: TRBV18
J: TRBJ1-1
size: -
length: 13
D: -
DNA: TGTGCCAGCTCACCGATTTACAGTACTGAAGCTTTCTTT
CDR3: CASSPIYSTEAFF

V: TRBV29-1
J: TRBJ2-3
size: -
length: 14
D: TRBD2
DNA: TGCAGCATGCTCTGGACTAGCCAGGGAGATACGCAGTATTTT
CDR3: CSMLWTSQGDTQYF

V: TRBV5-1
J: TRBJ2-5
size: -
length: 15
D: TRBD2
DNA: TGCGCCAGCAGCTTGGTTGCGGGAGGGCAAGAGACCCAGTACTTC
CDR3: CASSLVAGGQETQYF

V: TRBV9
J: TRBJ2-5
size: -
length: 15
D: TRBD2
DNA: TGTGCCAGCAGCGTAAATCCAGCGGGAGGGGAGACCCAGTACTTC
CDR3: CASSVNPAGGETQYF

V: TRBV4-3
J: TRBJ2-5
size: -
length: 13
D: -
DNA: TGCGCCAGCAGCCAAGCGTACCAAGAGACCCAGTACTTC
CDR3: CASSQAYQETQYF